A selection of T cell receptor beta chains follows, all from one sample in a study of T-cell reconstitution after alpha-beta-depleted transplantation in children. TCRdb reanalysed the PCR reads using MiXCR and keeps one entry per CDR3 protein. This table has some 600,000 distinct CDR3 sequences, over 10% appearing once. The source material was PBMCs, mostly from graft donor cells, sampled 360 days after TCRalphabeta/CD19-depleted stem cell transplant. The source of these receptors is a male patient between 5 and 17 years old who had a stem cell transplant for acute myeloid leukemia, so the T cells may come from the graft donor. Each CDR3 is given with its conserved first and last residue. A D gene is named only where the DNA matches it firmly. The listing skips clone size in some rows; elsewhere it reads once, few, many or a size class.

clone size,V gene,D gene,J gene,CDR3 DNA,CDR3 protein
.,TRBV28,TRBD2,TRBJ2-3,TGTGCCAGCAGTTTTACGCTAGCGGGGATTCCAGATACGCAGTATTTT,CASSFTLAGIPDTQYF
few,TRBV7-9,TRBD2,TRBJ2-1,TGTGCCAGCAGCCCAGGGAGGGGAGGCGTGGATGAGCAGTTCTTC,CASSPGRGGVDEQFF
.,TRBV15,TRBD2,TRBJ2-1,TGTGCCACCAGCAGAGAGAGACTAGCGTACAATGAGCAGTTCTTC,CATSRERLAYNEQFF
.,TRBV4-3,TRBD2,TRBJ2-7,TGCGCCAGCAGCCAAGGATGGGGACTAGGCTACGAGCAGTACTTC,CASSQGWGLGYEQYF
few,TRBV29-1,.,TRBJ2-7,TGCAGCGTCCCCGGGACATCTCCCTACGAGCAGTACTTC,CSVPGTSPYEQYF
.,TRBV29-1,TRBD1,TRBJ1-2,TGCAGCGTTGGTAGGGGACAGTTCTATGGCTACACCTTC,CSVGRGQFYGYTF
.,TRBV9,.,TRBJ2-3,TGTGCCAGCAGCGTAGCTTTCGGGGGACGTGGATCTACGACAGATACGCAGTATTTT,CASSVAFGGRGSTTDTQYF
many,TRBV9,.,TRBJ2-2,TGTGCCAGCAGCGTATGGGACCGGGCCGGGGAGCTGTTTTTT,CASSVWDRAGELFF
many,TRBV7-2,.,TRBJ2-7,TGTGCCAGCAGCTTACTCGGGGCAGGACCCTCCCTTGAGCAGTACTTC,CASSLLGAGPSLEQYF
.,TRBV5-6,.,TRBJ2-6,TGTGCCAGCATCCTTCACCGGAGACAGGAGCTGGCTGGGGCCAACGTCCTGACTTTC,CASILHRRQELAGANVLTF
many,TRBV12-3/TRBV12-4,.,TRBJ2-5,TGTGCCAGCTCCCCATCCGGGACCCAGTACTTC,CASSPSGTQYF
.,TRBV29-1,.,TRBJ1-3,TGCAGCGGCTTCAGAGGGGGAAACACCATATATTTT,CSGFRGGNTIYF
few,TRBV10-3,.,TRBJ2-1,TGTGCCATCTCCCGGGGTCCTCAGTTCTTC,CAISRGPQFF
few,TRBV6-5,.,TRBJ2-1,TGTGCCAGCAGTTCTTCACCAGGGATGGTATCCTACAATGAGCAGTTCTTC,CASSSSPGMVSYNEQFF
.,TRBV5-1,TRBD2,TRBJ2-1,TGCGCCAGCAGCGGGGGCGGGAGGAACAATGAGCAGTTCTTC,CASSGGGRNNEQFF
many,TRBV28,.,TRBJ1-2,TGTGCCACCCCAAATCCAGGAAACTATGGCTACACCTTC,CATPNPGNYGYTF
.,TRBV29-1,.,TRBJ2-5,TGCAGCGTTGTGGGCCCAGGAACCAAGGGGACCCAGTACTTC,CSVVGPGTKGTQYF
few,TRBV15,TRBD1,TRBJ1-6,TGTGCCACCAGCAGATCCATAGGGACAGGCCATTATAATTCACCCCTCCACTTT,CATSRSIGTGHYNSPLHF
many,TRBV27,.,TRBJ2-1,TGTGCCAGCAGATCCATAGCAACCTACAATGAGCAGTTCTTC,CASRSIATYNEQFF
many,TRBV5-4,TRBD2,TRBJ2-5,TGTGCCAGCAGCCGTCCGGGAGGGGAAGCACAAGAGACCCAGTACTTC,CASSRPGGEAQETQYF
.,TRBV18,TRBD1,TRBJ2-7,TGTGCCAGCTCCAAAGGACAGGGTATAATCCCCTACGAGCAGTACTTC,CASSKGQGIIPYEQYF
.,TRBV20-1,TRBD1,TRBJ2-1,TGCAGTGCTAGAAGGACAGGGTTACACAATGAGCAGTTCTTC,CSARRTGLHNEQFF
.,TRBV6-2/TRBV6-3,.,TRBJ2-7,TGTGCCAGTTCAAAAGACCGCTACGAGCAGTACTTC,CASSKDRYEQYF
many,TRBV29-1,.,TRBJ2-1,TGCAGCGTTGGGGTTAGTCCTCAGCAGTTCTTC,CSVGVSPQQFF
many,TRBV29-1,TRBD1,TRBJ1-2,TGCAGCGTTGAAACAGGGGTGCCTAACTATGGCTACACCTTC,CSVETGVPNYGYTF
.,TRBV20-1,.,TRBJ1-1,TGCAGTGCTAATGATCTCTGGGACACTGAAGCTTTCTTT,CSANDLWDTEAFF
many,TRBV6-2/TRBV6-3,TRBD2,TRBJ2-7,TGTGCCAGCAATGACCTAGCGGGAGCCCCAGAGCGGGAGCAGTACTTC,CASNDLAGAPEREQYF
many,TRBV6-1,.,TRBJ2-2,TGTGCCAGCCGGGAGATAAACACCGGGGAGCTGTTTTTT,CASREINTGELFF
.,TRBV5-6,TRBD2,TRBJ2-7,TGTGCCAGCAGCCCCGGACTAGCGGGAAGAACTTACGAGCAGTACTTC,CASSPGLAGRTYEQYF
.,TRBV21-1,.,TRBJ2-3,TGTGCCAGCAGCAAAGATGCTAGCGGGAGTTCAGATACGCAGTATTTT,CASSKDASGSSDTQYF